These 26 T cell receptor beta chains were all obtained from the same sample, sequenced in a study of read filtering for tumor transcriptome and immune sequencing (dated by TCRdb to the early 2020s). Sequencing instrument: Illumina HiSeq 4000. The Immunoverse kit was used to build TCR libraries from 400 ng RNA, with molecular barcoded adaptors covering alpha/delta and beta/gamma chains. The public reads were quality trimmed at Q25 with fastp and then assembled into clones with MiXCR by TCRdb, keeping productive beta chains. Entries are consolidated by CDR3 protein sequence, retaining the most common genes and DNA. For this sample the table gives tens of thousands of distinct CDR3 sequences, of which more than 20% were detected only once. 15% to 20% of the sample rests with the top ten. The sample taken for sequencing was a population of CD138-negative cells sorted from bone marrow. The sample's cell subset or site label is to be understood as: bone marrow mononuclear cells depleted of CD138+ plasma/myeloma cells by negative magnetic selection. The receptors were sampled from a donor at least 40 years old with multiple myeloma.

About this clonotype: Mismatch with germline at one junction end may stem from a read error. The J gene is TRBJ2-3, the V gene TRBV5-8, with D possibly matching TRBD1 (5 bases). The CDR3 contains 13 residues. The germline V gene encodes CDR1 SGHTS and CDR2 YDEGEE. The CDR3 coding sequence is TGTGCCGGCAGCCTACAGGGCACAGATACGCAGTATTTT. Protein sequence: CAGSLQGTDTQYF.

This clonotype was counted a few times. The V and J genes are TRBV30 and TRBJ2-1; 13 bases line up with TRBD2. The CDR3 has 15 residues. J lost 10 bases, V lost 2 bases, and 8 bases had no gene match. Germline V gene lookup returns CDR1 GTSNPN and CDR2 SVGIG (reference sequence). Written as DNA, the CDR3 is TGTGCCTGGAGTCGGGGACTAGCGGGACACCTCGAGCAGTTCTTC. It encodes CAWSRGLAGHLEQFF. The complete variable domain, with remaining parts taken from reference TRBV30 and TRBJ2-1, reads SQTIHQWPATLVQPVGSPLSLECTVEGTSNPNLYWYRQAAGRGLQLLFYSVGIGQISSEVPQNLSASRPQDRQFILSSKKLLLSDSGFYLCAWSRGLAGHLEQFFGPGTRLTVL.

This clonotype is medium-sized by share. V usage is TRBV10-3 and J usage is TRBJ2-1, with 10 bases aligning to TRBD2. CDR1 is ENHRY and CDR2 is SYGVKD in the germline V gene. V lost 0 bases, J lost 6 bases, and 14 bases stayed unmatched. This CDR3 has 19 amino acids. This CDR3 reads CAISESTLAGASRPNEQFF. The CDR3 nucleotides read TGTGCCATCAGTGAGTCAACGCTAGCGGGGGCCTCACGTCCCAATGAGCAGTTCTTC.

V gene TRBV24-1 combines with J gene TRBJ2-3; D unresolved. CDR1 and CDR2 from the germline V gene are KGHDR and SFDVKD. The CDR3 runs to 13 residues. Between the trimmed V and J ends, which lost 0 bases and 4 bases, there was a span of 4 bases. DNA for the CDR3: TGTGCCACCAGTGATTTGTCGGCAGATACGCAGTATTTT. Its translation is CATSDLSADTQYF.

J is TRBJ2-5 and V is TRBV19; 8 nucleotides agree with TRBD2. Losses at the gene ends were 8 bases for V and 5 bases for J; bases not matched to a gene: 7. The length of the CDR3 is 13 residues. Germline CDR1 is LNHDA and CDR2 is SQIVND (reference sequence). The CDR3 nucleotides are TGTGCCAGTGGGACTAGTCCTCGGGAGACCCAGTACTTC. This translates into CASGTSPRETQYF.

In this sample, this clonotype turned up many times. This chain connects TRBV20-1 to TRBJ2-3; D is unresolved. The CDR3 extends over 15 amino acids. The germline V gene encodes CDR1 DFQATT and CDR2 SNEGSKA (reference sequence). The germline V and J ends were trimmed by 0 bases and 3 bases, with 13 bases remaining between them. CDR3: CSARDDWGTTDTQYF. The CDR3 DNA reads TGCAGTGCTAGAGACGACTGGGGTACAACAGATACGCAGTATTTT.

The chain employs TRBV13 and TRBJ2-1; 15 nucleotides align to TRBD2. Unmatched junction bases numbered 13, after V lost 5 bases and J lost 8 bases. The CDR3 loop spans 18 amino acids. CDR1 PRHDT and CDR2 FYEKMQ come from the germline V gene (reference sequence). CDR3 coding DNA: TGTGCCAGCAGCATTTCGTACGAGGGACTAGCGGGGGGTTATGAGCAGTTCTTC. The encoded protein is CASSISYEGLAGGYEQFF. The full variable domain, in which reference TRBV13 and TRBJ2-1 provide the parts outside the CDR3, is AAGVIQSPRHLIKEKRETATLKCYPIPRHDTVYWYQQGPGQDPQFLISFYEKMQSDKGSIPDRFSAQQFSDYHSELNMSSLELGDSALYFCASSISYEGLAGGYEQFFGPGTRLTVL.

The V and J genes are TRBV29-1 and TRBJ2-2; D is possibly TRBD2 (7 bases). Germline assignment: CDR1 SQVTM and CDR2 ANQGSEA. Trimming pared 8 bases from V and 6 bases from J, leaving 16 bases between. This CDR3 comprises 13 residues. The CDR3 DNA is TGCAGCTTCTCGAGGGGGGGCTCCGGGGAGCTGTTTTTT. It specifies CSFSRGGSGELFF.

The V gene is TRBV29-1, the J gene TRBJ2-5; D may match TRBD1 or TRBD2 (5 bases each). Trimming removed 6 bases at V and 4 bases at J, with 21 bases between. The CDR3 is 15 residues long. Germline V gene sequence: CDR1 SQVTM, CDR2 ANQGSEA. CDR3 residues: CSVGPWDPPGETQYF. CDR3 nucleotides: TGCAGCGTAGGGCCTTGGGACCCGCCGGGAGAGACCCAGTACTTC.

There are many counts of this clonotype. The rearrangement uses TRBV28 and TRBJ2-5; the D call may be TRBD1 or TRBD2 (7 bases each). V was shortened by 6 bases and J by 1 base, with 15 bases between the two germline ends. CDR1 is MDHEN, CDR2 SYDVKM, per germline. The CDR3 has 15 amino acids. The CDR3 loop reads CASSPRGGLQETQYF. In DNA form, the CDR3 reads TGTGCCAGCAGCCCCAGGGGGGGGCTCCAAGAGACCCAGTACTTC.

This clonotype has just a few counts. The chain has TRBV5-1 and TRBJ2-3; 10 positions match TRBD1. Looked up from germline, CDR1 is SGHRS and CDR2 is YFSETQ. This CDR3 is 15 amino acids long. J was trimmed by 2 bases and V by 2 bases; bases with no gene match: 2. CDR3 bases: TGCGCCAGCAGCTTCGACAGGGGGCTCACAGATACGCAGTATTTT. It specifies CASSFDRGLTDTQYF.

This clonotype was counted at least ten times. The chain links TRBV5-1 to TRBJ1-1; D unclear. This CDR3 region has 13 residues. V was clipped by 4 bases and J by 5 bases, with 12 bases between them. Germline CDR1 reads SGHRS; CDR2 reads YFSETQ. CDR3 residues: CASSPTPGTEAFF. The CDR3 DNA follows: TGCGCCAGCAGCCCGACCCCGGGGACTGAAGCTTTCTTT.

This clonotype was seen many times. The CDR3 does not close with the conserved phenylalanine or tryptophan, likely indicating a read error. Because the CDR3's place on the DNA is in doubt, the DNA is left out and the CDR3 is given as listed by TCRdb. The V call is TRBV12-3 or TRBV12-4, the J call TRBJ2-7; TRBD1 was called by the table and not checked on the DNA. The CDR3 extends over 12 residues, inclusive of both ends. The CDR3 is CASSTRDGALTI.

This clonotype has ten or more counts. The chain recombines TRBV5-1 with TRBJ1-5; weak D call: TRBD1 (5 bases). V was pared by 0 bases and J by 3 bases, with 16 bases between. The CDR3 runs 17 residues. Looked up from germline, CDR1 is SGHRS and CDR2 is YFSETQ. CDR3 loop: CASSLGAQGGPNQPQHF. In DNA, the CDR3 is TGCGCCAGCAGCTTGGGGGCTCAGGGAGGGCCCAATCAGCCCCAGCATTTT.

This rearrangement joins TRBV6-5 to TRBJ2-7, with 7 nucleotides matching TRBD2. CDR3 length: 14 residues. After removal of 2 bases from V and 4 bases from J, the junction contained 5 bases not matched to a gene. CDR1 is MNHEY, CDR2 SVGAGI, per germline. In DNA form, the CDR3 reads TGTGCCAGCAGTTACGCGGACGGGGGGTACGAGCAGTACTTC. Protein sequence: CASSYADGGYEQYF.

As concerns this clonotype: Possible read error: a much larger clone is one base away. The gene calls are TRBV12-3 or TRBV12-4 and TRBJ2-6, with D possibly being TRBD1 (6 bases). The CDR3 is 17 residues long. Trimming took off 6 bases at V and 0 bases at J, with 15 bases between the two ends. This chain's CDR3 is CASSTETGVSGANVLTF. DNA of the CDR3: TGTGCCAGCAGCACCGAGACAGGAGTCTCTGGGGCCAACGTCCTGACTTTC.

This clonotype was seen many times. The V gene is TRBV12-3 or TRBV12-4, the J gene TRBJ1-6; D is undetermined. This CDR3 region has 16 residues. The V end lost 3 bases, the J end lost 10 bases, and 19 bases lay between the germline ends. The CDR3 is CASSFFGQATGSPLHF. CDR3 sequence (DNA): TGTGCCAGCAGTTTCTTCGGGCAAGCGACGGGCTCACCCCTCCACTTT.

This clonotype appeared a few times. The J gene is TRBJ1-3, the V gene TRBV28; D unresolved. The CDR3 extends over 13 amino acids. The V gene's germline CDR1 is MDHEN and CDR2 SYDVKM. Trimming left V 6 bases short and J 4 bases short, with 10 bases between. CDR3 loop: CASSPPQGNTIYF. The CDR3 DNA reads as TGTGCCAGCAGCCCTCCACAGGGAAACACCATATATTTT.

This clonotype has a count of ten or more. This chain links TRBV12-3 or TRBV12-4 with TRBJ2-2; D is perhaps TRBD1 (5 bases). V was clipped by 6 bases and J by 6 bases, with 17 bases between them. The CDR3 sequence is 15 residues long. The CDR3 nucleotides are TGTGCCAGCAGGATTCAGGGTATGGTGCCCGGGGAGCTGTTTTTT. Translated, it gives CASRIQGMVPGELFF.

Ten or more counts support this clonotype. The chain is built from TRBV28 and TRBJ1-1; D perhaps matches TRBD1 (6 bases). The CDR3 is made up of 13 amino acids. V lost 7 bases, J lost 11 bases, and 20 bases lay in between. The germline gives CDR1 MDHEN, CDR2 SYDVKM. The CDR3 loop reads CASNNRGGESAFF. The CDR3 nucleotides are TGTGCCAGCAATAACCGCGGGGGCGAATCGGCTTTCTTT.

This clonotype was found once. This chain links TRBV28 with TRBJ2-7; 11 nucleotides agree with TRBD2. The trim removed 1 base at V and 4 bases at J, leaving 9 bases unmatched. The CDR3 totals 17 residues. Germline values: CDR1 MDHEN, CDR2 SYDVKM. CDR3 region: CASSLLAGGPDGYEQYF. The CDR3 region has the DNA TGTGCCAGCAGTTTATTAGCGGGAGGGCCGGACGGGTACGAGCAGTACTTC.

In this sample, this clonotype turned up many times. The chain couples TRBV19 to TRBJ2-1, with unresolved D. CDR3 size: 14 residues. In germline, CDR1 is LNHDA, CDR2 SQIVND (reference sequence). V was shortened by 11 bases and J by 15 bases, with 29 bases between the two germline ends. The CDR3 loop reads CAVVPPLPVQGMFF. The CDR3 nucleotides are TGTGCCGTAGTACCACCCCTACCGGTCCAAGGTATGTTCTTC.

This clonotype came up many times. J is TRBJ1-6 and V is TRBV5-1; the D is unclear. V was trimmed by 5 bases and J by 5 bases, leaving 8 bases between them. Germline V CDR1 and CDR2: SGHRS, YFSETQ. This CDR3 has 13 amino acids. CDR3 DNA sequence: TGCGCCAGCAGGGACGACCATAATTCACCCCTCCACTTT. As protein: CASRDDHNSPLHF. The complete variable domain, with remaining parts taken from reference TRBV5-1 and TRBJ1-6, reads KAGVTQTPRYLIKTRGQQVTLSCSPISGHRSVSWYQQTPGQGLQFLFEYFSETQRNKGNFPGRFSGRQFSNSRSEMNVSTLELGDSALYLCASRDDHNSPLHFGNGTRLTVT.

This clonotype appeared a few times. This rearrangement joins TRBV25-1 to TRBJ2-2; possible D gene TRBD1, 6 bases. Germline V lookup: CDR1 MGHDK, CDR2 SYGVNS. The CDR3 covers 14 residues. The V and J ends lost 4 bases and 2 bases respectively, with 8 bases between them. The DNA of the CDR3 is TGTGCCAGCAGTGTGGGACAAAACACCGGGGAGCTGTTTTTT. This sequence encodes CASSVGQNTGELFF.

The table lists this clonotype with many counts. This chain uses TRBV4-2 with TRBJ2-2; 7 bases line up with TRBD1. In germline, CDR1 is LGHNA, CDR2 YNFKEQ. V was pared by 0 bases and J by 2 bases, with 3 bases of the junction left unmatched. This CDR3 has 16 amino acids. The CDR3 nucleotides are TGTGCCAGCAGCCAAGATAGGACAGGAAACACCGGGGAGCTGTTTTTT. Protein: CASSQDRTGNTGELFF.

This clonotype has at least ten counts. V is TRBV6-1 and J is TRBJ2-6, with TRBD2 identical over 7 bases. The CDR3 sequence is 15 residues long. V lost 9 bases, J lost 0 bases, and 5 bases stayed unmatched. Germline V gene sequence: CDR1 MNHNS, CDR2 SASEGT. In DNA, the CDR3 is TGTGCCAGTGGGAGGGGATACTCTGGGGCCAACGTCCTGACTTTC. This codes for CASGRGYSGANVLTF.